Presented here are 28 T cell receptor beta chains from one specimen sequenced in a study of T cell responses to AZD1222 COVID-19 vaccine. Only in-frame clones appear in the TCRdb table, and some are missing; sequencing was by immunoSEQ multiplex PCR. This sample yields around 130,000 clones, of which roughly 91% are seen a single time; 3% to 3.5% belongs to the top ten. The starting material was peripheral blood, obtained 28 days after the second AZD1222 dose. The receptor source for this set is an adult who received the AZD1222 COVID-19 vaccine.

This sequence joins TRBV10-3 and TRBJ2-7; D perhaps matches TRBD2 (5 bases). CDR1 ENHRY and CDR2 SYGVKD come from the germline V gene. V was clipped by 0 bases and J by 5 bases, with 5 bases between them. The CDR3 covers 12 residues. CDR3 residues: CAISESRDEQYF. In DNA form, the CDR3 reads TGTGCCATCAGTGAGTCGAGGGACGAGCAGTACTTC.

The chain links TRBV4-2 to TRBJ1-2; TRBD1 might be the D (6 bases). Germline CDR1 is LGHNA and CDR2 is YNFKEQ. This CDR3 comprises 14 residues. Deletions cut 1 base from V and 4 bases from J, with 10 bases between. The CDR3, as DNA: TGTGCCAGCAGCCAAGTCGGACAGTCCTATGGCTACACCTTC. It translates to CASSQVGQSYGYTF.

The genes are TRBV19 and TRBJ1-1, with D hard to call. There are 15 residues in the CDR3. The germline V gene has CDR1 LNHDA and CDR2 SQIVND (reference sequence). V lost 7 bases, J lost 5 bases, and 20 bases lay in between. CDR3 in DNA: TGTGCCAGTACCGCCTTCTTGGGCGCTGGAACTGAAGCTTTCTTT. It translates to CASTAFLGAGTEAFF.

The chain recombines TRBV19 with TRBJ1-4, with D maybe TRBD1 (5 bases). The CDR3 is made up of 13 amino acids. CDR1 is LNHDA, CDR2 SQIVND, per germline (reference sequence). Trimming took off 3 bases at V and 4 bases at J, with 6 bases between the two ends. CDR3 in amino acids: CASSIQGNEKLFF. The CDR3 nucleotides are TGTGCCAGTAGTATCCAGGGTAATGAAAAACTGTTTTTT.

The V call is TRBV7-9, the J call TRBJ1-1; weak D call: TRBD1 (5 bases). The ends were cut back, 5 bases at V and 3 bases at J, with 10 bases in the middle. Germline V CDR1 and CDR2: SEHNR, FQNEAQ (reference sequence). The CDR3 length is 13 residues. CDR3 region: CASSPSTDTEAFF. CDR3 nucleotide sequence: TGTGCCAGCAGCCCATCGACAGACACTGAAGCTTTCTTT. Drawing the rest from reference TRBV7-9 and TRBJ1-1, the complete variable domain is DTGVSQNPRHKITKRGQNVTFRCDPISEHNRLYWYRQTLGQGPEFLTYFQNEAQLEKSRLLSDRFSAERPKGSFSTLEIQRTEQGDSAMYLCASSPSTDTEAFFGQGTRLTVV.

The J gene is TRBJ2-1, the V gene TRBV7-2, with TRBD1 as a possible D gene (6 bases). Looked up from germline, CDR1 is SGHTA and CDR2 is FQGNSA. With 3 bases removed from V and 4 bases from J, the gap between germline ends came to 10 bases. This CDR3 has 14 amino acids. CDR3 in DNA: TGTGCCAGCAGCTTTGGAACAGGGTACAATGAGCAGTTCTTC. It yields the protein CASSFGTGYNEQFF.

This chain connects TRBV3-1 (or the pseudogene TRBV3-2) to TRBJ2-7, with D possibly matching TRBD1 (5 bases). V was clipped by 1 base and J by 4 bases, with 14 bases between them. This CDR3 is 15 amino acids long. In germline, CDR1 is LGHDT, CDR2 YNNKEL (reference sequence). The CDR3 reads CASSQVRTGAYEQYF. CDR3 DNA: TGTGCCAGCAGCCAAGTACGTACAGGCGCATACGAGCAGTACTTC.

V is TRBV5-1 and J is TRBJ2-3; no firm D call. V lost 1 base, J lost 2 bases, and 11 bases lay in between. CDR1 and CDR2 (germline): SGHRS, YFSETQ. This CDR3 has 15 residues. The CDR3 nucleotides read TGCGCCAGCAGCTTGCAGTCGGGTACCACAGATACGCAGTATTTT. Amino acids: CASSLQSGTTDTQYF.

This clone appeared a single time. This chain uses TRBV4-2 with TRBJ2-7; TRBD2 might be the D (6 bases). Germline CDR1 reads LGHNA; CDR2 reads YNFKEQ. CDR3 length: 17 amino acids. With 1 base removed from V and 0 bases from J, the gap between germline ends came to 16 bases. CDR3 region: CASSQVGGDPSSYEQYF. In DNA form, the CDR3 reads TGTGCCAGCAGCCAAGTAGGAGGGGACCCTAGCTCCTACGAGCAGTACTTC.

The V call is TRBV5-1, the J call TRBJ2-1; either TRBD1 or TRBD2 may fit D (5 bases each). CDR1 is SGHRS, CDR2 YFSETQ, per germline. Trimming stripped 4 bases from V and 0 bases from J, with 11 bases between. The CDR3 is made up of 15 amino acids. CDR3: CASSGGTTSYNEQFF. For the CDR3, the DNA is TGCGCCAGCAGCGGGGGAACAACCTCCTACAATGAGCAGTTCTTC.

This CDR3 reads CASSPRVGAGGLDEQFF. For the CDR3, the DNA is TGTGCCAGCAGCCCCCGGGTGGGAGCGGGGGGGCTCGATGAGCAGTTCTTC. The J gene is TRBJ2-1, the V gene TRBV7-3; TRBD2 agrees at 10 bases. Germline V CDR1 and CDR2: SGHTA, FQGTGA. This CDR3 has 17 residues. V lost 5 bases, J lost 8 bases, and 15 bases stayed unmatched.

This clone showed up just once. The chain couples TRBV30 to TRBJ2-5; 8 bases map to TRBD1. Germline assignment: CDR1 GTSNPN and CDR2 SVGIG (reference sequence). V lost 8 bases, J lost 4 bases, and 3 bases stayed unmatched. The CDR3 consists of 11 residues. The CDR3 coding sequence is TGTGCCACCGGACAGGGAGAGACCCAGTACTTC. Translation gives CATGQGETQYF.

The J gene is TRBJ2-2, the V gene TRBV7-9; 15 positions match TRBD2. Looked up from germline, CDR1 is SEHNR and CDR2 is FQNEAQ (reference sequence). V dropped 11 bases and J dropped 0; count of bases not matched to a gene: 1. This CDR3 is built from 15 residues. The DNA of the CDR3 is TGTGCCGGGACTAGCGGGGGGACGAACACCGGGGAGCTGTTTTTT. This codes for CAGTSGGTNTGELFF.

In its sample, this clone was seen once. V usage is TRBV28 and J usage is TRBJ2-1; D may correspond to TRBD1 or TRBD2 (6 bases each). The V end lost 3 bases, the J end lost 6 bases, and 18 bases lay between the germline ends. Germline V gene sequence: CDR1 MDHEN, CDR2 SYDVKM. This CDR3 is built from 16 residues. CDR3 nucleotides: TGTGCCAGCAGTTTGCCTCGAGGGGGGCAGTTCAATGAGCAGTTCTTC. Translated, it gives CASSLPRGGQFNEQFF.

The rearrangement links TRBV3-1 (or the pseudogene TRBV3-2) to TRBJ2-1; D possibly corresponds to TRBD1 (5 bases). This CDR3 has 15 residues. V lost 1 base to trimming and J lost 0 bases, with 7 bases between them. Germline CDR1 and CDR2: LGHDT and YNNKEL (reference sequence). Here the CDR3 DNA reads TGTGCCAGCAGCCAAGGAAGGGGCTCCTACAATGAGCAGTTCTTC. It specifies CASSQGRGSYNEQFF.

V and J are TRBV7-3 and TRBJ1-1, with D unresolved. This CDR3 is 13 amino acids long. In germline, CDR1 is SGHTA, CDR2 FQGTGA. V lost 6 bases to trimming and J lost 3 bases, with 11 bases between them. The chain's CDR3 is CASSPDRYTEAFF. CDR3 coding DNA: TGTGCCAGCAGTCCAGACCGCTACACTGAAGCTTTCTTT.

The J gene is TRBJ1-1, the V gene TRBV27; D unclear. CDR1 and CDR2 (germline): MNHEY, SMNVEV (reference sequence). CDR3 length: 14 amino acids. The V and J ends lost 1 base and 1 base respectively, with 7 bases between them. The CDR3 loop is CASSLLAGNTEAFF. The DNA of the CDR3 is TGTGCCAGCAGTTTATTGGCGGGGAACACTGAAGCTTTCTTT.

The chain has TRBV18 and TRBJ1-6; 7 positions agree with TRBD1. Germline V gives CDR1 KGHSH, CDR2 LQKENI. The CDR3 has 15 amino acids. Losses at the gene ends were 3 bases for V and 10 bases for J; bases not matched to a gene: 9. The CDR3 coding sequence is TGTGCCAGCTCACCCGAAAGGGGGCGAGGCTCACCCCTCCACTTT. Translating gives CASSPERGRGSPLHF.

This clone turned up a few times. The chain recombines TRBV7-2 with TRBJ2-7; D might be TRBD1 or TRBD2, each matching 5 bases. Deletions cut 5 bases from V and 0 bases from J, with 14 bases between. Germline CDR1 is SGHTA and CDR2 is FQGNSA. The CDR3 sequence is 15 residues long. The CDR3, as DNA: TGTGCCAGCAGCAAAGGAGGTACAGGCTCCTACGAGCAGTACTTC. Encoded protein: CASSKGGTGSYEQYF.

The V gene is TRBV5-6, the J gene TRBJ1-2; D remains unclear. The CDR3 is 12 residues long. V dropped 3 bases and J dropped 4 bases, with 7 bases sitting between them. Germline assignment: CDR1 SGHDT and CDR2 YYEEEE. The chain's CDR3 is CASSSSSYGYTF. The CDR3, as DNA: TGTGCCAGCAGCTCGTCTAGCTATGGCTACACCTTC. The complete variable domain, with remaining parts taken from reference TRBV5-6 and TRBJ1-2, reads DAGVTQSPTHLIKTRGQQVTLRCSPKSGHDTVSWYQQALGQGPQFIFQYYEEEERQRGNFPDRFSGHQFPNYSSELNVNALLLGDSALYLCASSSSSYGYTFGSGTRLTVV.

V and J are TRBV7-6 and TRBJ2-1, with 10 positions matching TRBD1. The ends lost 0 bases at V and 7 bases at J; junction bases unmatched: 3. CDR1 is SGHVS, CDR2 FNYEAQ, per germline. CDR3 length: 15 residues. CDR3 region: CASSLAWTGGNEQFF. The CDR3 DNA is TGTGCCAGCAGCTTAGCGTGGACAGGGGGTAATGAGCAGTTCTTC.

In this sample, this clone turned up once. The chain employs TRBV7-2 and TRBJ2-3; 11 bases match TRBD2. The CDR3 contains 16 residues. V lost 5 bases to trimming and J lost 6 bases; unmatched junction nucleotides: 10. In germline, CDR1 is SGHTA, CDR2 FQGNSA. The CDR3 nucleotides are TGTGCCAGCAGCCAACGCTTAGCGGGAGGGAAGGATACGCAGTATTTT. It codes for CASSQRLAGGKDTQYF.

This rearrangement joins TRBV5-1 to TRBJ2-6; D unclear. Germline CDR1 SGHRS, CDR2 YFSETQ. The CDR3 loop spans 16 amino acids. The V gene lost 3 bases and the J gene lost 1 base, with 11 bases spanning the gap. CDR3 loop: CASSSQVASGANVLTF. CDR3 nucleotides: TGCGCCAGCAGCTCCCAGGTGGCTTCTGGGGCCAACGTCCTGACTTTC.

V usage is TRBV3-1 (or the pseudogene TRBV3-2) and J usage is TRBJ1-2; perhaps TRBD1 as D (5 bases). The CDR3 spans 14 residues. Germline V gene lookup returns CDR1 LGHDT and CDR2 YNNKEL (reference sequence). V was clipped by 0 bases and J by 6 bases, with 11 bases between them. The chain's CDR3 is CASSQEGGAHGYTF. CDR3 bases: TGTGCCAGCAGCCAAGAAGGAGGGGCCCATGGCTACACCTTC.

The chain employs TRBV19 and TRBJ1-1, with TRBD1 identical over 9 bases. The V gene's germline CDR1 is LNHDA and CDR2 SQIVND (reference sequence). This CDR3 has 17 amino acids. V lost 4 bases to trimming and J lost 0 bases; unmatched junction nucleotides: 9. The chain's CDR3 is CASSRQGVPPMNTEAFF. The CDR3 DNA sequence: TGTGCCAGTAGTAGACAGGGGGTTCCCCCGATGAACACTGAAGCTTTCTTT. Using reference TRBV19 and TRBJ1-1 for the parts outside the CDR3, the full variable domain is DGGITQSPKYLFRKEGQNVTLSCEQNLNHDAMYWYRQDPGQGLRLIYYSQIVNDFQKGDIAEGYSVSREKKESFPLTVTSAQKNPTAFYLCASSRQGVPPMNTEAFFGQGTRLTVV.

This chain joins TRBV9 and TRBJ2-2; D gene ambiguous. Trimming cost V 5 bases and J 0 bases, with 8 bases left between them. CDR3 length equals 14 residues. Germline V lookup: CDR1 SGDLS, CDR2 YYNGEE. CDR3 protein: CASRVSPNTGELFF. The CDR3 DNA reads as TGTGCCAGCAGGGTATCCCCGAACACCGGGGAGCTGTTTTTT. Full variable domain (missing parts from reference TRBV9 and TRBJ2-2): DSGVTQTPKHLITATGQRVTLRCSPRSGDLSVYWYQQSLDQGLQFLIQYYNGEERAKGNILERFSAQQFPDLHSELNLSSLELGDSALYFCASRVSPNTGELFFGEGSRLTVL.

The chain couples TRBV19 to TRBJ1-5; maybe TRBD1 (6 bases). The V end was cut by 10 bases, the J end by 0 bases, with 19 bases between. The V gene's germline CDR1 is LNHDA and CDR2 SQIVND (reference sequence). The CDR3 runs to 16 residues. The chain's CDR3 is CATNVLGHLSNQPQHF. As DNA, the CDR3 is TGTGCCACTAACGTATTGGGACACCTTAGCAATCAGCCCCAGCATTTT.

The chain couples TRBV4-2 to TRBJ1-5; a possible D gene is TRBD1 (5 bases). The CDR3 is made up of 16 amino acids. Trimming pared 0 bases from V and 4 bases from J, leaving 13 bases between. From germline, CDR1 is LGHNA and CDR2 YNFKEQ. The CDR3 nucleotides read TGTGCCAGCAGCCAAGATCTTGGGGGTCAAAATCAGCCCCAGCATTTT. As protein: CASSQDLGGQNQPQHF.